The 16 T cell receptor beta chains presented below share a single source sample, sequenced in a study of T-cell reconstitution after alpha-beta-depleted transplantation in children. Researchers prepared the TCRbeta library using unique molecular identifiers, the study reports. Each CDR3 protein gets one entry after TCRdb re-called the PCR reads with MiXCR. The sample gives about 290,000 distinct CDR3 sequences, 9.5% to 13% of which show up once; about 8% is in the top ten. This sample comprised PBMCs, obtained before TCRalphabeta/CD19-depleted stem cell transplant. The receptor source for this set is a boy in the first two years of life with acute myeloid leukemia, due to receive a stem cell transplant.

The sample holds many counts of this clonotype. The chain joins TRBV7-3 to TRBJ2-1; 7 bases agree with TRBD1. Germline CDR1 and CDR2: SGHTA and FQGTGA. The CDR3 contains 14 residues. V was pared by 1 base and J by 6 bases, with 3 bases of the junction left unmatched. CDR3 sequence: CASSLRQGVNEQFF. The CDR3 nucleotides read TGTGCCAGCAGCTTAAGACAGGGCGTCAATGAGCAGTTCTTC. Supplemented by reference TRBV7-3 and TRBJ2-1, the full variable domain reads GAGVSQTPSNKVTEKGKYVELRCDPISGHTALYWYRQSLGQGPEFLIYFQGTGAADDSGLPNDRFFAVRPEGSVSTLKIQRTERGDSAVYLCASSLRQGVNEQFFGPGTRLTVL.

This clonotype came up many times. The chain recombines TRBV29-1 with TRBJ2-7, with TRBD1 as a possible D gene (6 bases). Between the trimmed V and J ends, which lost 6 bases and 0 bases, there was a span of 15 bases. Germline CDR1 SQVTM, CDR2 ANQGSEA. This CDR3 comprises 14 residues. For the CDR3, the DNA is TGCAGCGTCGCACGGACAGCGTCCTCCTACGAGCAGTACTTC. Its protein is CSVARTASSYEQYF.

Many counts were recorded for this clonotype. V is TRBV12-3 or TRBV12-4 and J is TRBJ1-2; 12 bases align to TRBD1. This CDR3 region has 15 residues. The V gene end was trimmed by 4 bases and the J gene end by 6 bases; junction bases not matched to a gene: 6. In DNA, the CDR3 is TGTGCCAGCAGTTCGCGGGACAGGGGGCGCCATGGCTACACCTTC. Amino acid sequence: CASSSRDRGRHGYTF.

The sample holds a few counts of this clonotype. V and J are TRBV20-1 and TRBJ1-2; 7 bases line up with TRBD1. J lost 0 bases, V lost 6 bases, and 10 bases had no gene match. The length of the CDR3 is 15 residues. CDR1 and CDR2 from the germline V gene are DFQATT and SNEGSKA (reference sequence). The DNA for the CDR3 is TGCAGTGCGACCGGGACAGCGAAAGCTAACTATGGCTACACCTTC. Translating it yields CSATGTAKANYGYTF.

The sample holds many counts of this clonotype. This chain connects TRBV24-1 to TRBJ2-1, with 7 nucleotides matching TRBD2. Trimming removed 7 bases from V and 6 bases from J; junction bases left unmatched: 5. Germline values: CDR1 KGHDR, CDR2 SFDVKD. The CDR3 spans 13 residues. CDR3 nucleotides: TGTGCCACCAGGGGACTACAGGTCAATGAGCAGTTCTTC. Translation gives CATRGLQVNEQFF.

The J gene is TRBJ2-5, the V gene TRBV3-1; 8 bases fit TRBD1. This CDR3 comprises 18 residues. Trimming took 4 bases from V and 7 from J; bases not matched to a gene: 20. The germline gives CDR1 LGHDT, CDR2 YNNKEL (reference sequence). CDR3 protein: CASSRQLGQDQKFATQYF. CDR3 bases: TGTGCCAGCAGCCGCCAACTGGGACAGGATCAGAAATTTGCGACCCAGTACTTC.

The sample holds a few counts of this clonotype. This chain links TRBV29-1 with TRBJ2-5, with D unresolved. The CDR3 contains 13 residues. Trimming stripped 7 bases from V and 1 base from J, with 13 bases between. Germline V gives CDR1 SQVTM, CDR2 ANQGSEA. In DNA form, the CDR3 reads TGCAGCGCCCTATGGGGATCCCAAGAGACCCAGTACTTC. It encodes CSALWGSQETQYF.

This clonotype showed up many times. The V gene is TRBV12-3 or TRBV12-4, the J gene TRBJ1-4; TRBD1 agrees at 9 bases. V was pared by 8 bases and J by 8 bases, with 9 bases of the junction left unmatched. The CDR3 is 14 residues long. The CDR3 protein is CASRERQGDEKLFF. CDR3 bases: TGTGCCAGCCGGGAGAGACAGGGGGACGAAAAACTGTTTTTT.

This clonotype was detected many times. The genes are TRBV12-3 or TRBV12-4 and TRBJ2-7; weak D call: TRBD2 (5 bases). The CDR3 consists of 12 residues. Trimming removed 6 bases at V and 3 bases at J, with 9 bases between. The CDR3 region is CASSPRGYEQYF. The CDR3 DNA reads TGTGCCAGCAGCCCACGGGGCTACGAGCAGTACTTC.

This clonotype has a handful of counts. The CDR3 DNA follows: TGTGCCAGTAGTATAGCTAGCGGGAGCACAGATACGCAGTATTTT. Translating gives CASSIASGSTDTQYF. This chain links TRBV19 with TRBJ2-3, with 8 positions matching TRBD2. The CDR3 extends over 15 amino acids. Losses at the gene ends were 1 base for V and 0 bases for J; bases not matched to a gene: 0. CDR1 and CDR2 from the germline V gene are LNHDA and SQIVND (reference sequence).

This clonotype showed up many times. The chain uses TRBV20-1 and TRBJ2-7; 12 bases align to TRBD2. Germline assignment: CDR1 DFQATT and CDR2 SNEGSKA (reference sequence). Trimming removed 3 bases from V and 3 bases from J; junction bases left unmatched: 15. This CDR3 has 18 amino acids. CDR3 amino acids: CSASGRLAGDVQYYEQYF. The CDR3 DNA sequence: TGCAGTGCTAGTGGGCGACTAGCGGGGGACGTCCAATACTACGAGCAGTACTTC.

This clonotype was picked up many times. The CDR3 bases are TGCGCCAGCAGCCCCGGGACAGGCGCTGAAAAACTGTTTTTT. Amino acids: CASSPGTGAEKLFF. The J gene is TRBJ1-4, the V gene TRBV5-1, with 8 nucleotides matching TRBD1. The germline V gene has CDR1 SGHRS and CDR2 YFSETQ. The CDR3 is made up of 14 amino acids. J was trimmed by 7 bases and V by 4 bases; bases with no gene match: 6.

The chain carries TRBV6-1 and TRBJ1-6; weak D call: TRBD1 (5 bases). Trimming took 1 base from V and 0 from J, leaving 22 bases between them. This CDR3 is built from 21 residues. The germline V gene has CDR1 MNHNS and CDR2 SASEGT. CDR3 region: CASSEGVCGHRRGSYNSPLHF. For the CDR3, the DNA is TGTGCCAGCAGTGAAGGGGTGTGCGGACATCGGCGTGGCTCCTATAATTCACCCCTCCACTTT.

Of note for this clonotype: This may be a read error, as it is one base from a much larger clone. The chain recombines TRBV5-7 with TRBJ2-2; D might be TRBD1 (6 bases). TRBV5-7 is an ORF, with its function uncertain. The CDR3 extends over 16 amino acids. Deletions cut 3 bases from V and 6 bases from J, with 18 bases between. The CDR3 protein is CASSSTGSFLAGELFF. CDR3 coding DNA: TGTGCCAGCAGCTCGACAGGTTCCTTTTTGGCCGGGGAGCTGTTTTTT.

This clonotype was detected ten times or more. The chain couples TRBV7-9 to TRBJ2-1; the D is unclear. V lost 3 bases and J lost 10, with 19 bases in between. The germline CDR1 and CDR2 sequences are SEHNR and FQNEAQ (reference sequence). The CDR3 consists of 15 residues. This CDR3 is CASSFLEPAEEEQFF. As DNA, the CDR3 is TGTGCCAGCAGCTTCCTAGAGCCGGCTGAGGAAGAGCAGTTCTTC.

In the case of this clonotype: Here the CDR3 omits its conserved ending phenylalanine or tryptophan, so a read error is the likely source. The chain couples TRBV30 to TRBJ1-2, with D hard to call. CDR3 size: 12 residues. Germline V lookup: CDR1 GTSNPN, CDR2 SVGIG (reference sequence). The germline V and J ends were trimmed by 2 bases and 4 bases, with 8 bases remaining between them. The CDR3 bases are TGTGCCTGGAGTCCGGACTTCTATGGCTACACCTCC. Amino acids: CAWSPDFYGYTS.